Sequencing of this T cell receptor (beta chain) was carried out in a study of blood T cell repertoires in COVID-19. Study information: Italy, Spain and the United States were the sources of the convalescent and acute COVID-19 samples.

V was shortened by 4 bases and J by 5 bases, with 8 bases between the two germline ends. Germline CDR1 SQVTM, CDR2 ANQGSEA. This CDR3 has 11 residues. The participants were between about 18 and 90 years old and came from roughly 25 US areas. Grouping used clinical history reported by participants in a survey and questionnaire. In the original workflow: How many nucleated cells were present was estimated from reference gene primer amplification. Data came from immunoSEQ multiplex PCR; TCRdb stores just in-frame clones and leaves some out. The V and J calls and clone size come from that table; D and trimming were worked out from the DNA. In the table there are about 300,000 clones, 86% of which are singletons.

The clonotype was recovered from a man aged 25 to 40 who had recovered from COVID-19. The sample was PBMCs or T cells enriched from blood (not recorded which). The chain couples TRBV29-1 to TRBJ1-1; D is ambiguous. DNA of the CDR3: TGCAGCGTTGTCGGTCGGACTGAAGCTTTCTTT. This gives the protein CSVVGRTEAFF.